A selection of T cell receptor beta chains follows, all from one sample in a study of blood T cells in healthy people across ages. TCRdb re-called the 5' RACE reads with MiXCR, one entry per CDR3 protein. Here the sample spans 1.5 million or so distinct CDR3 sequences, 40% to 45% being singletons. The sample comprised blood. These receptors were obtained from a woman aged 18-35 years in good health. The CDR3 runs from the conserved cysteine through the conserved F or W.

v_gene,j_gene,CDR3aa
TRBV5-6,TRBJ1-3,CASSLAAGNTIYF
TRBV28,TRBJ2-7,CASSNPGRLTYEQYF
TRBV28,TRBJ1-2,CASSITGGGYGYTF
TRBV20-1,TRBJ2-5,CSARDRVWGETQYF
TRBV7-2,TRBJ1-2,CASSSASGIVYGYTF
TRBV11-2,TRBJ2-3,CASSRPGLALTDTQYF
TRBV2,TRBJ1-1,CASVTGATEAFF
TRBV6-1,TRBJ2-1,CASSEPGQGQGNERFF
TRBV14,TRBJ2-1,CASSQAPDSLQFF
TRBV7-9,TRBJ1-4,CASSRGDRAFVTTNEKLFF
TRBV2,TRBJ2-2,CASRTSGGLLTGELFF
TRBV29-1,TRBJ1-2,CSVVMQGNYGYTF